The text below deals with one T cell receptor (beta chain). The CDR3 covers 18 residues. V was clipped by 2 bases and J by 3 bases, with 22 bases between them. Germline V gene sequence: CDR1 LGHNT, CDR2 FRNRAP. The sample comes from a study of chemoradiotherapy in HPV16-positive cancers. The assay was immunoSEQ multiplex PCR, and TCRdb's table has in-frame clones only and misses some. The sample lists about 890 clones, approximately 90% occurring once. The specimen was tumor tissue, collected from a patient who underwent chemoradiotherapy. This chain joins TRBV12-5 and TRBJ2-5; the D gene is possibly TRBD2 (6 bases). This sequence originates from a human donor with HPV-associated anogenital cancer. Here the CDR3 reads CASGLPSGSGPWEETQYF. CDR3 DNA sequence: TGTGCTAGTGGTTTGCCTTCGGGGAGCGGGCCGTGGGAAGAGACCCAGTACTTC.